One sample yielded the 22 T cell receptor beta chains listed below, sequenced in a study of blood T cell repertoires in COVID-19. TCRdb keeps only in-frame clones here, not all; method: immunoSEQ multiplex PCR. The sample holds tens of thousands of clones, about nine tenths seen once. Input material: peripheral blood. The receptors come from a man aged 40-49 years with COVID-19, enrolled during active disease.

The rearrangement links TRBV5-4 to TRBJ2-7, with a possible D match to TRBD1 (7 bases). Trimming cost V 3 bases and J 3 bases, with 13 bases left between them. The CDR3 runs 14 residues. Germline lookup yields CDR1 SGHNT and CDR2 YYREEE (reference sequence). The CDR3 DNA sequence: TGTGCCAGCAGCTGGGGGGACAGCTACTACGAGCAGTACTTC. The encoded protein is CASSWGDSYYEQYF.

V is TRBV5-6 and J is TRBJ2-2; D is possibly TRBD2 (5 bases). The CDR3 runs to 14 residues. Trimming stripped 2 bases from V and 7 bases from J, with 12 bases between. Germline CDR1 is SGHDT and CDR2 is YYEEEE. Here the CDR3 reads CASSFRSAGGELFF. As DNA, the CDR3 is TGTGCCAGCAGCTTCCGTAGCGCCGGCGGGGAGCTGTTTTTT.

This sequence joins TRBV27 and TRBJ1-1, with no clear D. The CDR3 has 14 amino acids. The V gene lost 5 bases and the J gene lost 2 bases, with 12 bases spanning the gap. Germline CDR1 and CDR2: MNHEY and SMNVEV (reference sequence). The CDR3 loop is CASSPGSSNTEAFF. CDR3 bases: TGTGCCAGCAGTCCGGGGAGCAGCAACACTGAAGCTTTCTTT.

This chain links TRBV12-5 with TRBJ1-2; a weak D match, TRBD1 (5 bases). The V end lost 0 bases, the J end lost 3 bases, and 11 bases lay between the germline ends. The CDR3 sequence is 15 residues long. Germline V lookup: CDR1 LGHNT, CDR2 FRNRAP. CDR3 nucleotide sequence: TGTGCTAGTGGTTTGGTACTGGGAGGGGACTATGGCTACACCTTC. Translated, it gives CASGLVLGGDYGYTF.

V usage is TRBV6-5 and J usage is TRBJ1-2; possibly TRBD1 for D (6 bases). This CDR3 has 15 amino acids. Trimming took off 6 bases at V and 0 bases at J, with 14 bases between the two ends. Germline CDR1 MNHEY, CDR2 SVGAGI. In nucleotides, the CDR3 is TGTGCCAGCAGCCTTTCGACAGGAACTAACTATGGCTACACCTTC. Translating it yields CASSLSTGTNYGYTF.

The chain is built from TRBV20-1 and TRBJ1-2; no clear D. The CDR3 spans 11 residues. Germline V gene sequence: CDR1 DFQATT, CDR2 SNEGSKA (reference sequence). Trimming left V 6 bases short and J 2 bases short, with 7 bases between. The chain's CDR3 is CSAAQNYGYTF. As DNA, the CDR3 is TGCAGTGCGGCACAGAACTATGGCTACACCTTC.

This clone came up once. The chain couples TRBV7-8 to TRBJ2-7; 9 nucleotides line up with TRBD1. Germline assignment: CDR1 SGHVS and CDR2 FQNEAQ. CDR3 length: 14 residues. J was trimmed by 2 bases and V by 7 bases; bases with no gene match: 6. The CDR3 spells CASKEGTGTYEQYF. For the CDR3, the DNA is TGTGCCAGCAAGGAAGGGACAGGGACCTACGAGCAGTACTTC.

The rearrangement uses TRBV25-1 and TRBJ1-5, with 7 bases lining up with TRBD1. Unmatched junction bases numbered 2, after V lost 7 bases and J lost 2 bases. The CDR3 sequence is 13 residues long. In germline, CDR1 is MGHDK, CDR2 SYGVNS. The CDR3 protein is CASNGQGNQPQHF. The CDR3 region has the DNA TGTGCCAGCAATGGACAGGGCAATCAGCCCCAGCATTTT.

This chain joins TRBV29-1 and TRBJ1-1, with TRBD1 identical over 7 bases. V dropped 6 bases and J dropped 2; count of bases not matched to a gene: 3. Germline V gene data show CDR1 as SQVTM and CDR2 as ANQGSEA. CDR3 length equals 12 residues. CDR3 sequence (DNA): TGCAGCGTAGGGACAGCAAACACTGAAGCTTTCTTT. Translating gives CSVGTANTEAFF.

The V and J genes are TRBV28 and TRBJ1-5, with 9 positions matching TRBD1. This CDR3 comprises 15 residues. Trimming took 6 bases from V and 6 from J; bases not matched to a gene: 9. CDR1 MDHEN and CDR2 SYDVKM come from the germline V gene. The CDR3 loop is CASRSPTGGGQPQHF. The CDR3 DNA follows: TGTGCCAGCAGATCTCCGACAGGGGGGGGTCAGCCCCAGCATTTT.

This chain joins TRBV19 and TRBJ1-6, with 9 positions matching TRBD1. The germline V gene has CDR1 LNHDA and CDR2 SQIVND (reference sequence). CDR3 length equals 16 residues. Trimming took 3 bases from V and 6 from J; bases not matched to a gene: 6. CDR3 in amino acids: CASSIGQGISNSPLHF. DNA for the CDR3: TGTGCCAGTAGTATTGGACAGGGGATAAGTAATTCACCCCTCCACTTT.

CDR3 nucleotides: TGTGCCAGTAAACCCGACAGGAGCTCCTACGAGCAGTACTTC. Its translation: CASKPDRSSYEQYF. V and J are TRBV19 and TRBJ2-7; D is perhaps TRBD1 (6 bases). The CDR3 has 14 residues. The germline V gene has CDR1 LNHDA and CDR2 SQIVND (reference sequence). V was trimmed by 7 bases and J by 0 bases, leaving 13 bases between them.

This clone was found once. Here the CDR3 reads CASSRYPARQGATLYEQFF. For the CDR3, the DNA is TGTGCCAGCAGCCGGTACCCCGCGCGACAGGGGGCTACCTTGTATGAGCAGTTCTTC. This sequence joins TRBV7-9 and TRBJ2-1, with 10 positions matching TRBD1. Trimming took 5 bases from V and 8 from J; bases not matched to a gene: 21. This CDR3 spans 19 amino acids. Germline CDR1 reads SEHNR; CDR2 reads FQNEAQ (reference sequence).

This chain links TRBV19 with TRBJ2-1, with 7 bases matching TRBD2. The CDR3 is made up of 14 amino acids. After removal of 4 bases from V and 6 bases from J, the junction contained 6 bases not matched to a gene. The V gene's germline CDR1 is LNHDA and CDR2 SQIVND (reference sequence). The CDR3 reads CASSTRTRSNEQFF. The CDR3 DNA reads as TGTGCCAGTAGTACTCGGACTAGAAGCAATGAGCAGTTCTTC.

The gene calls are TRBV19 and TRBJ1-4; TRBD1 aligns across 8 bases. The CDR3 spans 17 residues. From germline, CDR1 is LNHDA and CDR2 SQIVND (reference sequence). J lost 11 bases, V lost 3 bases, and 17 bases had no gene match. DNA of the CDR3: TGTGCCAGTAGTATCCAGGGGTCGCAGGGGGCGTCGTGGAAACTGTTTTTT. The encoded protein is CASSIQGSQGASWKLFF.

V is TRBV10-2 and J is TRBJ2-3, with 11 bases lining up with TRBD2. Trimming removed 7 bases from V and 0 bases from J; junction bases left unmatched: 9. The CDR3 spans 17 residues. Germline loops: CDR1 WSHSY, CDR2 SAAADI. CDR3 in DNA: TGCGCCAGCAATGACGTAGCGGGAGGGCCTAGCACAGATACGCAGTATTTT. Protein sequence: CASNDVAGGPSTDTQYF.

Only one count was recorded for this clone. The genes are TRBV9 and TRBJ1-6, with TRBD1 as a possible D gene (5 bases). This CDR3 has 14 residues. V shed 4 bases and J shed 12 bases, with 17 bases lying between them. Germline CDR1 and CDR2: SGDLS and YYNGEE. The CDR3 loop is CASSPARGGEPLHF. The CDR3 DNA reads TGTGCCAGCAGCCCCGCCCGGGGGGGGGAACCCCTCCACTTT. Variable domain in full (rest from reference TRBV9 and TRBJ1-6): DSGVTQTPKHLITATGQRVTLRCSPRSGDLSVYWYQQSLDQGLQFLIQYYNGEERAKGNILERFSAQQFPDLHSELNLSSLELGDSALYFCASSPARGGEPLHFGNGTRLTVT.

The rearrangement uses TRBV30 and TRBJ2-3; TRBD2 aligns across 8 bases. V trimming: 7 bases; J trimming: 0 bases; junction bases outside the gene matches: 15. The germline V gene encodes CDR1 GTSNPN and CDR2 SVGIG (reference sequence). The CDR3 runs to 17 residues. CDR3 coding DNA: TGTGCCTATCGTACCGGGAGGGCCTACTCAAGCACAGATACGCAGTATTTT. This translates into CAYRTGRAYSSTDTQYF.

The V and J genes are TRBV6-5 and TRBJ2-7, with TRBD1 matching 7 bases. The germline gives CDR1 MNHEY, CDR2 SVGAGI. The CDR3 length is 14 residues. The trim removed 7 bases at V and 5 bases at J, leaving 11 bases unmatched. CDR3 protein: CASTRGFHRDEQYF. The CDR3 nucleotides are TGTGCCAGCACCAGGGGGTTCCATCGGGACGAGCAGTACTTC.

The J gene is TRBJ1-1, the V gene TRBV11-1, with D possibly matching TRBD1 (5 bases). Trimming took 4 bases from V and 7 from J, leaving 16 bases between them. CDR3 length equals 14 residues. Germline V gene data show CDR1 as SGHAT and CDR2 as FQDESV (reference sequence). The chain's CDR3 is CASSSLAGLDEAFF. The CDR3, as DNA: TGTGCCAGCAGCTCCTTGGCAGGGCTTGATGAAGCTTTCTTT.

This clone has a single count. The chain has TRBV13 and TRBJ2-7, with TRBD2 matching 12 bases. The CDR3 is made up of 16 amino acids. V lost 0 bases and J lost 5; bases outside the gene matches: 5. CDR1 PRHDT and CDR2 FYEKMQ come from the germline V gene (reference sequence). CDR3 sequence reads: CASSLGGTSGFDEQYF. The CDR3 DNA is TGTGCCAGCAGCTTAGGAGGGACTAGCGGGTTCGACGAGCAGTACTTC.

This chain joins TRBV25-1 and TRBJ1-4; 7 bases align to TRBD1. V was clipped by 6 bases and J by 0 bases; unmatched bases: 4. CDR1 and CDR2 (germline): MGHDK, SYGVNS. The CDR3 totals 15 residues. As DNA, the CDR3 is TGTGCCAGCAGCCTAGGGGGCCCAACTAATGAAAAACTGTTTTTT. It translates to CASSLGGPTNEKLFF.